This T cell receptor beta chain was obtained from a study of blood T cell repertoires in COVID-19 (dated by TCRdb to 2020 to 2021). About the study as a whole: The collaborator samples originated in the United States, Italy and Spain and spanned the acute and convalescent phases of COVID-19. Samples came from the ongoing ImmuneRACE study (first 160 participants) plus 1,254 subjects from 6 global collaborators. HLA class I and class II types, where available, came from metadata supplied by the sample provider rather than from assay-based typing. The prospective study material was composed of cDNA or gDNA derived from T cells, B-cell-depleted T cells, or PBMCs. A de-identified subject ID, COVID-19 status, age in years and sex were almost always included in the sample metadata. Subjects who had been exposed to COVID-19, were actively infected with it, or had recovered from it provided the deeply sampled blood TCRbeta repertoires that made up the dataset. The repertoires were released in a freely available public database intended as a resource for research on the immune response to SARS-CoV-2. What the authors observed across the whole study: The quantity of clinical and demographic metadata differed by source and by participant and was supplied without curation.

Participants in the prospective study were aged roughly 18 to 100 years, lived in 20 to 30 United States geographic areas, and enrolled through a virtual design. In the prospective study, participants were assigned to cohorts based on the clinical history participants reported in a screening survey and a study questionnaire. ImmuneRACE Cohort 3 recovered participants were defined by two consecutive negative NP/OP PCR tests, healthcare professional clearance, or symptom resolution. Each participant in the prospective study had whole blood, serum and a nasopharyngeal or oropharyngeal swab collected by mobile phlebotomists. Participants in the prospective study had the option to provide additional blood draws and questionnaires over a roughly two-month period. Prospective study blood samples were shipped either frozen or at room temperature before DNA extraction. The germline V and J ends show losses of 3 bases and 3 bases respectively, and no gene match explains 3 bases of the junction. Reading the germline V gene gives CDR1 KGHDR and CDR2 SFDVKD. The CDR3 runs 14 amino acids, cysteine and phenylalanine included. Only the CDR3 DNA is retained, 42 bases long and in frame from the first base.

Concerning this clone itself: The antigen this receptor binds is unknown. The record has no base qualities; no much larger clone is one base away.

The immunoSEQ Assay, a bias-controlled multiplex PCR, was used to amplify TCRbeta CDR3 regions from genomic DNA. Regarding the original processing steps: Within the assay, amplification of reference gene primers was used to estimate how many nucleated cells each sample contained. To quantify the absolute abundance of each unique TCRbeta CDR3 rearrangement, sequence reads were collapsed and filtered. Productive Simpson clonality was computed per sample as the square root of Simpson's diversity index over productive rearrangements. TCRdb took this table from immuneACCESS and kept in-frame rearrangements with V and J called. Such tables lack part of the clones; where checked against another copy, unresolved V genes explain under half of the gap, and the rest is unexplained. That table gives V, J and clone size, and the DNA gave D and trimming. This sample has around 270,000 clones in its table, and 75% to 90% of those were observed once. The ten largest make up roughly 4.3% of the sample.

The chain couples TRBV24-1 to TRBJ1-1, with 7 central nucleotides matching TRBD1. Sequenced input: PBMCs or T cells enriched from blood (not recorded which). The sequence was collected from a woman in her twenties or thirties who had recovered from COVID-19. CDR3 reads: CATSDARGDTEAFF. Read as DNA, the sequence is TGTGCCACCAGTGATGCCAGGGGGGACACTGAAGCTTTCTTT.